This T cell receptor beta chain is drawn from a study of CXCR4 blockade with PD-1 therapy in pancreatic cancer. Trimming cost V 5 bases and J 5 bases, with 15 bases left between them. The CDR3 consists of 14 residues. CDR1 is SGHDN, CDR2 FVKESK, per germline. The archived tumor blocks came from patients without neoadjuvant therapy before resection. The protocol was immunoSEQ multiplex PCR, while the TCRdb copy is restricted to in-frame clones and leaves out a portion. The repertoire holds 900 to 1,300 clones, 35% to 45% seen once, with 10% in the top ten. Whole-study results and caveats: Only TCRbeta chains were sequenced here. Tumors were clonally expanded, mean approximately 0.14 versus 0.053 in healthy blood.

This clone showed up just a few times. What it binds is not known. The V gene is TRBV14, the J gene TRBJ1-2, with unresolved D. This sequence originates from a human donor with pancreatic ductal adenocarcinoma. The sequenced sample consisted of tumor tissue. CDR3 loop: CASSDLTESYGYTF. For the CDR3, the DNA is TGTGCCAGCAGCGACCTTACAGAATCTTATGGCTACACCTTC.